This TCR beta chain derives from a study of long-term antiretroviral therapy in people with HIV. CDR1 is MNHEY, CDR2 SMNVEV, per germline (reference sequence). CDR3 length: 11 amino acids. The V and J ends lost 4 bases and 4 bases respectively, with 5 bases between them. Survey-level immunoSEQ v3.0 assays were run. Libraries were prepared by immunoSEQ multiplex PCR; TCRdb keeps only in-frame clonotypes and omits some of them. In the table there are roughly 19,000 clones, 82% of which are singletons. The sequences come from unsorted PBMCs, collected 2.3 to 2.5 years after starting antiretroviral therapy. This chain joins TRBV27 and TRBJ2-7; D gene uncertain. This receptor was identified in a man between 40 and 49 years old with HIV. Here the CDR3 reads CASSSTYEQYF. CDR3 sequence (DNA): TGTGCCAGCAGTTCAACTTACGAGCAGTACTTC.